A selection of T cell receptor beta chains follows, all from one sample in a study of cytomegalovirus exposure and HLA in healthy donors. Some clones are missing from TCRdb's copy, which holds only in-frame ones; the method was immunoSEQ multiplex PCR. The data hold about 120,000 clones, with 79% observed a single time. The sequenced sample consisted of PBMCs. Every receptor here comes from a man aged 25-45 years in good health and CMV-seropositive. Each CDR3 is given with its conserved first and last residue. The D gene is left open where the match is weak. Size is omitted from some rows. Given values are once, few, many or a class for expanded clones.

v_call: TRBV4-3; d_call: TRBD1; j_call: TRBJ2-7; clone_size: few; cdr3_nt: TGCGCCAGCAGCCGGGACAGGGGGCTCGAGCAGTACTTC; cdr3_aa: CASSRDRGLEQYF
v_call: TRBV15; d_call: NA; j_call: TRBJ2-4; clone_size: NA; cdr3_nt: TGTGCCACCAGCAGAGAGCGGGTCTGGGCCAAAAACATTCAGTACTTC; cdr3_aa: CATSRERVWAKNIQYF
v_call: TRBV30; d_call: NA; j_call: TRBJ2-1; clone_size: NA; cdr3_nt: TGTGCCTGTGCATCGGACAGCCCCAATGAGCAGTTCTTC; cdr3_aa: CACASDSPNEQFF
v_call: TRBV2; d_call: TRBD1; j_call: TRBJ2-3; clone_size: NA; cdr3_nt: TGTGCCAGCAGAGACAGGGCAGATACGCAGTATTTT; cdr3_aa: CASRDRADTQYF
v_call: TRBV5-6; d_call: TRBD2; j_call: TRBJ2-3; clone_size: NA; cdr3_nt: TGTGCCAGCAGCCAAGCTGGACTAGACGGCACAGATACGCAGTATTTT; cdr3_aa: CASSQAGLDGTDTQYF
v_call: TRBV5-4; d_call: NA; j_call: TRBJ2-4; clone_size: few; cdr3_nt: TGTGCCAGCAGCTTTTCCGGGGGAGCCAAAAACATTCAGTACTTC; cdr3_aa: CASSFSGGAKNIQYF
v_call: TRBV4-2; d_call: NA; j_call: TRBJ1-1; clone_size: once; cdr3_nt: TGTGCCAGCACACCCCAGGGGCTGAACACTGAAGCTTTCTTT; cdr3_aa: CASTPQGLNTEAFF
v_call: TRBV5-6; d_call: TRBD1; j_call: TRBJ2-2; clone_size: few; cdr3_nt: TGTGCCAGCAGCTTGGGGGGGACAGGGATTGACACCGGGGAGCTGTTTTTT; cdr3_aa: CASSLGGTGIDTGELFF
v_call: TRBV6-6; d_call: TRBD1; j_call: TRBJ1-4; clone_size: NA; cdr3_nt: TGTGCCAGCAGTTACTCACTGGACAGGGGTTTGAAACTGTTTTTT; cdr3_aa: CASSYSLDRGLKLFF
v_call: TRBV19; d_call: NA; j_call: TRBJ1-5; clone_size: NA; cdr3_nt: TGTGCCAGTAGCAGCCCGACGGGAGCACCGATAGGTCTTTTTAGCAATCAGCCCCAGCATTTT; cdr3_aa: CASSSPTGAPIGLFSNQPQHF
v_call: TRBV27; d_call: TRBD2; j_call: TRBJ2-1; clone_size: NA; cdr3_nt: TGTGCCAGCAGCCCCGGGACTAGCGGGATTAATGAGCAGTTCTTC; cdr3_aa: CASSPGTSGINEQFF
v_call: TRBV2; d_call: NA; j_call: TRBJ2-1; clone_size: few; cdr3_nt: TGTGCCAGCAGTGACTTATCTAGAGGTGGCGGCGATGAGCAGTTCTTC; cdr3_aa: CASSDLSRGGGDEQFF
v_call: TRBV6-4; d_call: NA; j_call: TRBJ2-2; clone_size: few; cdr3_nt: TGTGCCAGCAGTGACTCGTACTCCACCGGGGAGCTGTTTTTT; cdr3_aa: CASSDSYSTGELFF
v_call: TRBV29-1; d_call: NA; j_call: TRBJ2-5; clone_size: NA; cdr3_nt: TGCAGCGTTGACGTCGAGACCCAGTACTTC; cdr3_aa: CSVDVETQYF
v_call: TRBV6-5; d_call: TRBD1; j_call: TRBJ1-2; clone_size: NA; cdr3_nt: TGTGCCACCAGACCGGGACAGTACTATGGCTACACCTTC; cdr3_aa: CATRPGQYYGYTF